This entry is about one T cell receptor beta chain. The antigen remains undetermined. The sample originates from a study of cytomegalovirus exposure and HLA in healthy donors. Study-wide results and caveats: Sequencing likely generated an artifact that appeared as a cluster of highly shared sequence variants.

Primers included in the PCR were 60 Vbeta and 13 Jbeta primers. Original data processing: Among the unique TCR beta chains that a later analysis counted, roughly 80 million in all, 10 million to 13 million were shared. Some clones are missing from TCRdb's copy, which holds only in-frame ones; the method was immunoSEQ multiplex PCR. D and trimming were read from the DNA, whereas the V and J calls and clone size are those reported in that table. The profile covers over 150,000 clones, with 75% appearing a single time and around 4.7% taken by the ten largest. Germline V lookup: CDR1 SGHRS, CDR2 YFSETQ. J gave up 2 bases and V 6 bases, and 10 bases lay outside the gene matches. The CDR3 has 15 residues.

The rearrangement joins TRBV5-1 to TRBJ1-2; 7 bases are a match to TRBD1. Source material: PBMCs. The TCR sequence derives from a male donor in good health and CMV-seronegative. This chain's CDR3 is CASKKTGQFNYGYTF. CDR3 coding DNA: TGCGCCAGCAAAAAGACAGGGCAATTCAACTATGGCTACACCTTC.